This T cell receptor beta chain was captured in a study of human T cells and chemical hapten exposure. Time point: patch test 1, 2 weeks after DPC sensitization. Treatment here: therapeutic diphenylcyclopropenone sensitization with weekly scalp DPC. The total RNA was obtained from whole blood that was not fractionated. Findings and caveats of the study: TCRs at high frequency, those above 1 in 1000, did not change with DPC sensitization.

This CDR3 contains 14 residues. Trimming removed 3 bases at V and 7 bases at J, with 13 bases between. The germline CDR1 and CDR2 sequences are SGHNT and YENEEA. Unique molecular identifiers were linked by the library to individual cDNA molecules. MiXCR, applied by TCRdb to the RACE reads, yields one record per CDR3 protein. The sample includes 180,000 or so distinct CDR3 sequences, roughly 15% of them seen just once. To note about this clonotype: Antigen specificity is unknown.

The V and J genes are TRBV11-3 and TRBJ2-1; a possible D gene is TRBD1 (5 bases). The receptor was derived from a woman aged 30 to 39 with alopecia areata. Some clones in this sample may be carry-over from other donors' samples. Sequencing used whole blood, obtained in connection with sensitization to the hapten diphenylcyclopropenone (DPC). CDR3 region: CASSFGRVLNEQFF. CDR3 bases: TGTGCCAGCAGCTTTGGCAGGGTGTTGAATGAGCAGTTCTTC.